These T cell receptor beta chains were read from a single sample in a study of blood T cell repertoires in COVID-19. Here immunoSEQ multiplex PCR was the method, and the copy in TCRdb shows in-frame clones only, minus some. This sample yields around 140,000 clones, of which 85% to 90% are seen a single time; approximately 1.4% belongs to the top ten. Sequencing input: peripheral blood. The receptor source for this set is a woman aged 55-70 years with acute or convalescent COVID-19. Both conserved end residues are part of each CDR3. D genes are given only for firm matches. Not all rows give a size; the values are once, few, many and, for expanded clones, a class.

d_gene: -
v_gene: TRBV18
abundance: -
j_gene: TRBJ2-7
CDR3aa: CASSPGIGEQYF
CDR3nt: TGTGCCAGCTCTCCCGGTATCGGCGAGCAGTACTTC

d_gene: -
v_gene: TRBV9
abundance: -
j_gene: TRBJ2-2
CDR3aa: CASSPVVSVAGELFF
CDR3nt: TGTGCCAGCAGCCCTGTAGTCTCGGTCGCCGGGGAGCTGTTTTTT

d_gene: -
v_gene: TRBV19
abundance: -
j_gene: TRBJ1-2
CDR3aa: CASSNVGGRDGTRGYTF
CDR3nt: TGTGCCAGTAGTAATGTCGGAGGGCGGGACGGAACTCGGGGCTACACCTTC

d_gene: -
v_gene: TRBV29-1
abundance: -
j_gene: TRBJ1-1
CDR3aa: CSVGRTERSFF
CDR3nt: TGCAGCGTTGGACGGACAGAGCGGTCTTTCTTT

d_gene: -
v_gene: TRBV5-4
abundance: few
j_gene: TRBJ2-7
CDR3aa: CASSRGYEQYF
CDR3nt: TGTGCCAGCAGTAGGGGCTACGAGCAGTACTTC

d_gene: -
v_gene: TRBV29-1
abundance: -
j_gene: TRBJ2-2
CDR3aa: CSVRRAGTGELFF
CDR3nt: TGCAGCGTCCGCAGGGCGGGGACCGGGGAGCTGTTTTTT

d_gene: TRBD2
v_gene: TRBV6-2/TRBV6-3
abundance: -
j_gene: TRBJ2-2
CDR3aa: CASSYWEGGSTGELFF
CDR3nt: TGTGCCAGCAGTTACTGGGAGGGAGGTTCCACCGGGGAGCTGTTTTTT

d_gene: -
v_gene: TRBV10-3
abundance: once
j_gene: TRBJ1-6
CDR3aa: CAISESTGGGPYNSPLHF
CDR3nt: TGTGCCATCAGTGAGTCTACCGGGGGAGGTCCCTATAATTCACCCCTCCACTTT

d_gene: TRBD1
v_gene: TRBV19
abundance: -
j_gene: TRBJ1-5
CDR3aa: CASSIGRRTGVDNQPQHF
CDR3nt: TGTGCCAGTAGTATAGGAAGAAGGACAGGGGTAGACAATCAGCCCCAGCATTTT

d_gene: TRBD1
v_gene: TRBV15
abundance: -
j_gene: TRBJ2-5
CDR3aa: CATTRQGALAYGETQYF
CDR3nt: TGTGCCACCACAAGACAGGGGGCTTTGGCCTATGGGGAGACCCAGTACTTC

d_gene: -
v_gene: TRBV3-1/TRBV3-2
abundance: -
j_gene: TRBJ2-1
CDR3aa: CASSHYRGAAYNEQFF
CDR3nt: TGTGCCAGCAGCCATTACCGGGGGGCCGCCTACAATGAGCAGTTCTTC

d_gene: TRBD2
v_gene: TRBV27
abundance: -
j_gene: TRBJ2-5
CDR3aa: CASSFGLAGMETQYF
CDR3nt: TGTGCCAGCAGTTTCGGACTAGCGGGAATGGAGACCCAGTACTTC

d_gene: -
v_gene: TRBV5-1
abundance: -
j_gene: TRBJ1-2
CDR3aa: CASSLDRNYGYTF
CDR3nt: TGCGCCAGCAGCTTAGACAGAAACTATGGCTACACCTTC

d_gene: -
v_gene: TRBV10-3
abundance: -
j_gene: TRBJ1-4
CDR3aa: CAISAQSATNEKLFF
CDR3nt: TGTGCCATCAGTGCACAGTCTGCAACTAATGAAAAACTGTTTTTT

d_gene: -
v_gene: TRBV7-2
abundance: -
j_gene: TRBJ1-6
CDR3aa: CASSLDMFNSPLHF
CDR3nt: TGTGCCAGCAGCTTAGATATGTTTAATTCACCCCTCCACTTT

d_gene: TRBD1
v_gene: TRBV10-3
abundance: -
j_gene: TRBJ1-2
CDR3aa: CAISSGTGSDYGYTF
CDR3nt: TGTGCCATCAGTTCCGGGACAGGGAGCGACTATGGCTACACCTTC

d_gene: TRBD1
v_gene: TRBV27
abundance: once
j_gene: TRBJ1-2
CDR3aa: CASSLQGGYGYTF
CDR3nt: TGTGCCAGCAGTTTACAGGGGGGCTATGGCTACACCTTC

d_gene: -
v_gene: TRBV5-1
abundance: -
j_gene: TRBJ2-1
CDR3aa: CASSRDASYNEQFF
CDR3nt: TGCGCCAGCAGTCGGGATGCCTCCTACAATGAGCAGTTCTTC

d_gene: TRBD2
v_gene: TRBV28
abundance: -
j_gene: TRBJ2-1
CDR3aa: CASSVAGGLVYNEQFF
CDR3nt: TGTGCCAGCAGCGTCGCGGGGGGCCTCGTTTACAATGAGCAGTTCTTC

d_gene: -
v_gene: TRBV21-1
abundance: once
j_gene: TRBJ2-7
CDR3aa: CASSKLGEQDYEQYF
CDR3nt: TGTGCCAGCAGCAAATTGGGCGAACAAGACTACGAGCAGTACTTC

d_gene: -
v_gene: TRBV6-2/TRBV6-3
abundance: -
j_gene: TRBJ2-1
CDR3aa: CASSYSSSTGQFF
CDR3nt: TGTGCCAGCAGTTACTCATCTTCGACTGGGCAGTTCTTC

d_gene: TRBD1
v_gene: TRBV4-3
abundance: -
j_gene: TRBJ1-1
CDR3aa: CASSQVPGGPMNTEAFF
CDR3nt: TGCGCCAGCAGCCAAGTTCCAGGGGGCCCCATGAACACTGAAGCTTTCTTT